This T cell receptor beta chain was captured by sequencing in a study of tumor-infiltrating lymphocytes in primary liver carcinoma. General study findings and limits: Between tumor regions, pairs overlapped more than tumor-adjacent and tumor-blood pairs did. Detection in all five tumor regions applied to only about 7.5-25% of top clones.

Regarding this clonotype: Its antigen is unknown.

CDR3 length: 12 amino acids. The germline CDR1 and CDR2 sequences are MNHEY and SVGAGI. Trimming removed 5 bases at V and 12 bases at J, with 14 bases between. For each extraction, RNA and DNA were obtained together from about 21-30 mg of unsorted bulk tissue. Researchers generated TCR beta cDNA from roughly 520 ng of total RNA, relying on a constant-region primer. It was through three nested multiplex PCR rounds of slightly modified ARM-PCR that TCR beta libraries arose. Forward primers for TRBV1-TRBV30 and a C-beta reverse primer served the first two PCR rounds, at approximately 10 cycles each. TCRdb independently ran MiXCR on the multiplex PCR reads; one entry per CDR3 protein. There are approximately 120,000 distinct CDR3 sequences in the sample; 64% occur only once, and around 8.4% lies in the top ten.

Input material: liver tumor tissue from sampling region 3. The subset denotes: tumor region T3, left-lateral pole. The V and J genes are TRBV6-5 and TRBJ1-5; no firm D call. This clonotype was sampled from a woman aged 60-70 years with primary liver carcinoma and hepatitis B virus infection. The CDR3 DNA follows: TGTGCCAGCAGTCATCGGGGTCCTCACCAGCATTTT. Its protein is CASSHRGPHQHF.